The 4 T cell receptor beta chains in this list originate from one sample, sequenced in a study of regulatory T cells in long-lasting Graves disease. Through Arm-PCR of CDR3 regions and iRepertoire HTBI primers, TCR beta libraries were built. TCRdb independently ran MiXCR on the multiplex PCR reads; one entry per CDR3 protein. The profile covers approximately 360,000 distinct CDR3 sequences, with 12% appearing a single time and over 15% taken by the ten largest. Time point denoted: newly diagnosed GD, antithyroid drugs for less than 3 months. The TCR library was made from RNA that had been extracted from PBMCs in TRIzol. This sample also appeared in a second study, on T cells in Graves' hyperthyroidism and ophthalmopathy.

Here the sequenced sample was peripheral blood mononuclear cells (PBMCs), taken at new diagnosis, from a patient treated with antithyroid drugs. The receptors originated from a woman between 18 and 29 years old with Graves disease.

The chain carries TRBV5-1 and TRBJ2-5; weak D call: TRBD1 (6 bases). V gave up 3 bases and J gave up 3 bases, with 21 bases separating them. CDR1 is SGHRS, CDR2 YFSETQ, per germline. The CDR3 has 17 residues. The CDR3 here is CASSSRAGDATKETQYF. DNA of the CDR3: TGCGCCAGCAGCTCCCGGGCAGGGGACGCAACGAAAGAGACCCAGTACTTC.

Note on this clonotype: Only one base separates this from a far larger clonotype, so it likely reflects a read error. This sequence joins TRBV20-1 and TRBJ2-1, with D possibly matching TRBD1 (5 bases). The CDR3 is made up of 12 amino acids. Germline V gene lookup returns CDR1 DFQATT and CDR2 SNEGSKA (reference sequence). V was clipped by 4 bases and J by 13 bases, with 17 bases between them. CDR3 protein: CSANRNQETQFF. CDR3 sequence (DNA): TGCAGTGCTAACAGGAACCAAGAGACCCAGTTCTTC.

The rearrangement uses TRBV6-2 or TRBV6-3 and TRBJ1-4; no clear D gene. V was cut by 7 bases and J by 0 bases, with 12 bases left in between. The CDR3 has 15 amino acids. In germline, CDR1 is MNHEY, CDR2 SVGEGT. The CDR3 DNA follows: TGTGCCAGCAAAGAATCGGGAGCAACTAATGAAAAACTGTTTTTT. It is translated as CASKESGATNEKLFF.

At least ten counts were recorded for this clonotype. V gene TRBV11-2 combines with J gene TRBJ2-7; D call uncertain. The CDR3 has 17 amino acids. The V and J ends lost 3 bases and 2 bases respectively, with 20 bases between them. Germline V gene lookup returns CDR1 SGHAT and CDR2 FQNNGV. The CDR3 DNA sequence: TGTGCCAGCAGCTTGGTCCCCCCCGGGCCCTTACCCTACGAGCAGTACTTC. Its protein is CASSLVPPGPLPYEQYF.